This TCR beta chain was obtained from a study of cytotoxic CD8 clonotypes in ibrutinib-treated CLL. For the study at large: Patient counts were 11 relapsed/refractory, about 14 treatment-naive and some 17 IGHV unmutated. Partial response was seen in approximately 25 patients and complete response in 2; after median roughly six years, approximately 15 stayed remitted, about 12 progressed. Study-wide findings and caveats: T-cell clonality at baseline went above that of age-matched healthy donors and rose and fell with circulating CD8+ T-cell counts.

On this clone: Its antigen is unidentified. Additional DNA sequences in this sample encode the identical CDR3.

The assay was immunoSEQ multiplex PCR, and TCRdb's table has in-frame clones only and misses some. The table records 150,000 to 200,000 clones, roughly four fifths of them present only once. Germline V gene sequence: CDR1 SGHTA, CDR2 FQGTGA. CDR3 length: 13 residues. Trimming at V came to 3 bases and at J to 4 bases, leaving 1 base not matched to a gene. The clonotype comes from a human donor with chronic lymphocytic leukemia. The J gene is TRBJ1-2, the V gene TRBV7-3; 8 bases are shared with TRBD1. This specimen was PBMCs, taken after 24 months of ibrutinib treatment. CDR3 region: CASSFTGGYGYTF. DNA for the CDR3: TGTGCCAGCAGCTTTACAGGGGGCTATGGCTACACCTTC.